This T cell receptor (beta chain) was sequenced for a study of blood T cell repertoires in COVID-19. The CDR3 is made up of 14 amino acids. V lost 4 bases and J lost 4; bases outside the gene matches: 6. Germline CDR1 and CDR2: KGHSH and LQKENI. Data came from immunoSEQ multiplex PCR; TCRdb stores just in-frame clones and leaves some out. The table has nearly 350,000 clones, around four fifths seen once; the top ten hold almost 3%. Sequenced: peripheral blood. The chain uses TRBV18 and TRBJ1-2; TRBD1 matches 7 bases. The TCR sequence derives from a man in his thirties or forties with active or convalescent COVID-19. For the CDR3, the DNA is TGTGCCAGCTCACGCGGGACAGACTCCTATGGCTACACCTTC. Its translation: CASSRGTDSYGYTF.